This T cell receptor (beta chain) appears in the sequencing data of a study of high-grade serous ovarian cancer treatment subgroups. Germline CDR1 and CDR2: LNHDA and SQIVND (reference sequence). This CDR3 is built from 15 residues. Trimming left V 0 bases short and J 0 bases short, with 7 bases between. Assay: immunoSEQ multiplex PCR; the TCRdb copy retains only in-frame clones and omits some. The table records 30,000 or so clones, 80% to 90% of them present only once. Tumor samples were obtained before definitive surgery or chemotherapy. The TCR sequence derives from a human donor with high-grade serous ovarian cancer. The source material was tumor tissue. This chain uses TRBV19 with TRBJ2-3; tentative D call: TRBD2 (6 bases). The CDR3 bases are TGTGCCAGTAGTATAGATAGCGGTAGCACAGATACGCAGTATTTT. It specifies CASSIDSGSTDTQYF.